Listed below are T cell receptor beta chains from one sample, sequenced in a study of cytomegalovirus exposure and HLA in healthy donors. The method was immunoSEQ multiplex PCR; TCRdb's version includes in-frame clones alone and lacks a portion of them. The sample includes more than 150,000 clones, approximately 79% of them seen just once. The specimen was PBMCs. The receptor source for this set is a girl aged 5 to 17 in good health and CMV-seropositive. The CDR3 runs from the conserved cysteine through the conserved F or W. The order of the fields is J gene, D gene, V gene, clone size, CDR3 protein, CDR3 DNA. The D gene is left open where the match is weak. Clone size is shown for a subset of rows, as once, few, many or a class of expanded clone.

>TRBJ1-3|-|TRBV5-1|-
CASSLASASGSGNTIYF
TGCGCCAGCAGCTTGGCCTCAGCGTCCGGCTCTGGAAACACCATATATTTT
>TRBJ1-3|TRBD1|TRBV4-1|-
CASSQEGRGFSGNTIYF
TGCGCCAGCAGCCAAGAAGGCAGGGGGTTTTCTGGAAACACCATATATTTT
>TRBJ2-3|-|TRBV5-4|-
CASSSGPFTDTQYF
TGTGCCAGCAGCTCAGGGCCCTTCACAGATACGCAGTATTTT
>TRBJ2-1|-|TRBV7-6|once
CASSLAGQPPYNEQFF
TGTGCCAGCAGCTTAGCGGGACAACCGCCTTACAATGAGCAGTTCTTC
>TRBJ2-3|-|TRBV19|-
CASKEVDTQYF
TGTGCCAGTAAGGAGGTGGATACGCAGTATTTT
>TRBJ2-7|TRBD1|TRBV6-5|-
CASRQDRGGLYEQYF
TGTGCCAGCAGACAGGACAGGGGAGGCCTCTACGAGCAGTACTTC
>TRBJ2-5|-|TRBV7-2|few
CASSLGSAGQETQYF
TGTGCCAGCAGCTTAGGCTCAGCGGGCCAAGAGACCCAGTACTTC
>TRBJ2-1|TRBD2|TRBV6-1|-
CASSEGIWGTSGGKRYNEQFF
TGTGCCAGCAGTGAAGGAATTTGGGGGACTAGCGGGGGGAAGAGATACAATGAGCAGTTCTTC
>TRBJ2-3|TRBD2|TRBV27|-
CASSPSGGTDTQYF
TGTGCCAGCAGTCCAAGCGGGGGCACAGATACGCAGTATTTT
>TRBJ2-7|-|TRBV4-1|-
CASSRGGGEEQYF
TGCGCCAGCAGCCGTGGAGGGGGCGAGGAGCAGTACTTC
>TRBJ1-2|-|TRBV13|-
CASSLRGIEGYTF
TGTGCCAGCAGCTTACGGGGAATTGAGGGCTACACCTTC
>TRBJ1-5|-|TRBV5-1|few
CASSLGQTPNQPQHF
TGCGCCAGCAGCTTAGGACAGACTCCCAATCAGCCCCAGCATTTT
>TRBJ2-1|TRBD2|TRBV7-2|-
CASSLVGTSGSYNEQFF
TGTGCCAGCAGCTTAGTAGGGACTAGCGGCTCCTACAATGAGCAGTTCTTC
>TRBJ2-3|-|TRBV7-2|-
CASSLRDTQYF
TGTGCCAGCAGCTTGCGAGATACGCAGTATTTT
>TRBJ2-3|-|TRBV10-2|few
CASSESTFPRLGTDTQYF
TGCGCCAGCAGTGAGTCGACGTTTCCCCGCCTCGGGACAGATACGCAGTATTTT
>TRBJ2-6|-|TRBV18|few
CASSLEPAGANVLTF
TGTGCCAGCTCACTAGAACCTGCTGGGGCCAACGTCCTGACTTTC
>TRBJ2-2|-|TRBV11-3|-
CASSLGNRGGADGELFF
TGTGCCAGCAGCTTAGGGAATCGAGGGGGGGCCGACGGGGAGCTGTTTTTT
>TRBJ2-2|-|TRBV6-4|-
CASSDLGGAGELFF
TGTGCCAGCAGTGACTTAGGCGGAGCCGGGGAGCTGTTTTTT
>TRBJ1-5|-|TRBV7-2|-
CASSFNATGFDNQPQHF
TGTGCCAGCAGCTTTAACGCAACGGGATTCGACAATCAGCCCCAGCATTTT
>TRBJ2-5|TRBD2|TRBV15|once
CATSTGGGGGVQETQYF
TGTGCCACCAGCACCGGGGGGGGCGGGGGGGTTCAAGAGACCCAGTACTTC
>TRBJ2-7|TRBD2|TRBV18|-
CASSLAGLSSYEQYF
TGTGCCAGCTCATTAGCGGGGCTGAGCTCCTACGAGCAGTACTTC
>TRBJ2-3|TRBD2|TRBV5-1|few
CASSLGLAGDTQYF
TGCGCCAGCAGCTTGGGACTAGCGGGAGATACGCAGTATTTT
>TRBJ2-5|-|TRBV5-4|-
CASSLAGNLGFPQYF
TGTGCCAGCAGCTTGGCGGGGAACCTGGGATTTCCCCAGTACTTC
>TRBJ2-1|-|TRBV2|-
CASGLEDEQFF
TGTGCCAGCGGACTGGAGGATGAGCAGTTCTTC
>TRBJ2-5|-|TRBV5-1|-
CASSLAAKETQYF
TGCGCCAGCAGCTTAGCGGCGAAAGAGACCCAGTACTTC
>TRBJ2-5|-|TRBV5-1|-
CASSFSIGGETQYF
TGCGCCAGCAGCTTTTCCATTGGGGGGGAGACCCAGTACTTC
>TRBJ2-5|-|TRBV7-9|-
CASSRGETQYF
TGTGCCAGCAGCCGAGGGGAGACCCAGTACTTC
>TRBJ2-7|TRBD2|TRBV18|-
CASSPGLAGYEQYF
TGTGCCAGCTCACCGGGGCTAGCGGGCTACGAGCAGTACTTC
>TRBJ2-3|-|TRBV29-1|-
CSVGGGVPSTDTQYF
TGCAGCGTTGGGGGGGGCGTTCCTAGCACAGATACGCAGTATTTT
>TRBJ2-6|-|TRBV4-3|-
CASSQGWSSGANVLTF
TGCGCCAGCAGCCAAGGTTGGAGCTCTGGGGCCAACGTCCTGACTTTC
>TRBJ2-3|TRBD2|TRBV11-3|-
CASSRTSGGSTDTQYF
TGTGCCAGCAGCAGAACTAGCGGGGGTAGCACAGATACGCAGTATTTT
>TRBJ1-3|TRBD1|TRBV4-3|-
CASSQARQGTSSGNTIYF
TGCGCCAGCAGCCAGGCCCGACAGGGGACCAGCTCTGGAAACACCATATATTTT
>TRBJ1-6|TRBD1|TRBV27|-
CASRLQTGANSPLHF
TGTGCCAGCAGACTACAGACAGGGGCTAATTCACCCCTCCACTTT
>TRBJ1-2|TRBD1|TRBV6-6|-
CASTPGQGEGYYGYTF
TGTGCCAGCACTCCGGGACAGGGGGAAGGTTACTATGGCTACACCTTC
>TRBJ2-3|TRBD2|TRBV9|-
CASSVAVSGGNTDTQYF
TGTGCCAGCAGCGTAGCGGTTAGCGGGGGGAACACAGATACGCAGTATTTT
>TRBJ2-1|TRBD2|TRBV27|-
CASSSPGLAGYNEQFF
TGTGCCAGCAGTTCACCGGGACTAGCGGGCTACAATGAGCAGTTCTTC
>TRBJ2-5|TRBD1|TRBV4-3|once
CASSQRRDRGVRQETQYF
TGCGCCAGCAGCCAGCGCCGGGACAGGGGAGTTCGCCAAGAGACCCAGTACTTC
>TRBJ2-7|-|TRBV5-6|few
CASSFPPRTYEQYF
TGTGCCAGCAGCTTTCCACCGAGGACCTACGAGCAGTACTTC
>TRBJ2-3|TRBD2|TRBV2|-
CASRERGGTDTQYF
TGTGCCAGCAGGGAGCGGGGGGGCACAGATACGCAGTATTTT
>TRBJ1-4|-|TRBV4-1|few
CASSPLGLTTNEKLFF
TGCGCCAGCAGCCCGCTAGGACTGACAACTAATGAAAAACTGTTTTTT
>TRBJ1-2|-|TRBV7-9|-
CASSLAEINYGYTF
TGTGCCAGCAGCCTCGCCGAGATTAACTATGGCTACACCTTC
>TRBJ1-2|TRBD1|TRBV5-1|-
CASSSEQGAYGYTF
TGCGCCAGCAGCTCCGAACAGGGGGCATACGGCTACACCTTC
>TRBJ1-6|TRBD1|TRBV4-3|-
CASSQDGTGIRTLHF
TGCGCCAGCAGCCAAGATGGGACAGGGATTAGGACCCTCCACTTT
>TRBJ2-5|-|TRBV7-2|-
CASSLDSRETQYF
TGTGCCAGCAGCTTAGACTCTCGGGAGACCCAGTACTTC
>TRBJ1-1|-|TRBV7-8|-
CASSVYRLNTEAFF
TGTGCCAGCAGCGTATACAGACTGAACACTGAAGCTTTCTTT
>TRBJ2-7|TRBD1|TRBV23-1|-
CASTQPGTAYEQYF
TGCGCCAGCACCCAGCCCGGGACAGCCTACGAGCAGTACTTC
>TRBJ1-1|TRBD1|TRBV10-1|-
CASSEQGYTEAFF
TGCGCCAGCAGTGAACAGGGGTACACTGAAGCTTTCTTT